A single sample is the source of the 2 T cell receptor beta chains below, sequenced in a study of blood T cells in healthy people across ages. For the second PCR, which ran for roughly 7 to 11 cycles, a sample-barcoded 5' primer and a J-beta primer mix were used. TCRdb re-derived calls from the 5' RACE reads in MiXCR, one entry per CDR3 protein. The data show about 1.6 million distinct CDR3 sequences, with 30% to 35% seen just once and roughly 10% held by the top ten. The sample was blood. Receptors were obtained from a woman in her twenties or thirties in good health.

As DNA, the CDR3 is TGTGCCAGCAGTACACCGGGCTACACTGAAGCTTTCTTT. This encodes CASSTPGYTEAFF. The chain is built from TRBV7-9 and TRBJ1-1; the D is unclear. The V end was cut by 6 bases, the J end by 3 bases, with 11 bases between. The CDR3 contains 13 residues. CDR1 SEHNR and CDR2 FQNEAQ come from the germline V gene (reference sequence).

The rearrangement joins TRBV7-3 to TRBJ1-1, with D possibly being TRBD1 (5 bases). Looked up from germline, CDR1 is SGHTA and CDR2 is FQGTGA. This CDR3 has 14 amino acids. The V and J ends lost 0 bases and 1 base respectively, with 6 bases between them. This CDR3 reads CASSLTGENTEAFF. DNA of the CDR3: TGTGCCAGCAGCTTAACGGGGGAGAACACTGAAGCTTTCTTT.